One sample yielded the 28 T cell receptor beta chains listed below, sequenced in a study of T cells in localized non-small cell lung cancer. The method was immunoSEQ multiplex PCR; TCRdb's version includes in-frame clones alone and lacks a portion of them. The sample lists 15,000 to 20,000 clones; about 80% were seen once. The input for sequencing was peripheral blood, taken before any cancer treatment. The receptors stem from a man aged 40 to 70 with stage I lung adenocarcinoma.

Written as DNA, the CDR3 is TGTGCCAGCTCACAGAGGGGGTCCGGGGCCAACGTCCTGACTTTC. The encoded protein is CASSQRGSGANVLTF. The J gene is TRBJ2-6, the V gene TRBV18; D may be TRBD1 (6 bases). The CDR3 is 15 residues long. V lost 4 bases to trimming and J lost 4 bases, with 11 bases between them. Looked up from germline, CDR1 is KGHSH and CDR2 is LQKENI.

The rearrangement uses TRBV28 and TRBJ2-1, with 9 bases fitting TRBD2. Looked up from germline, CDR1 is MDHEN and CDR2 is SYDVKM. This CDR3 comprises 15 residues. V lost 6 bases and J lost 4; bases outside the gene matches: 7. Written as DNA, the CDR3 is TGTGCCAGCAGGATTAGCGGGAGCCTTTACAATGAGCAGTTCTTC. Its protein is CASRISGSLYNEQFF. Together with reference TRBV28 and TRBJ2-1, the CDR3 gives the full variable domain: DVKVTQSSRYLVKRTGEKVFLECVQDMDHENMFWYRQDPGLGLRLIYFSYDVKMKEKGDIPEGYSVSREKKERFSLILESASTNQTSMYLCASRISGSLYNEQFFGPGTRLTVL.

The chain combines TRBV6-9 with TRBJ2-5, with TRBD2 matching over 8 bases. V lost 1 base and J lost 5; bases outside the gene matches: 9. Germline V CDR1 and CDR2: MNHGY, SVAAGI. The CDR3 length is 16 residues. The CDR3 sequence: CASSYLREAWGETQYF. In DNA, the CDR3 is TGTGCCAGCAGTTATTTGCGGGAGGCCTGGGGGGAGACCCAGTACTTC.

The sample holds one count of this clone. This sequence joins TRBV29-1 and TRBJ1-2; 7 bases are shared with TRBD1. V trimming: 6 bases; J trimming: 4 bases; junction bases outside the gene matches: 5. The germline V gene encodes CDR1 SQVTM and CDR2 ANQGSEA. The CDR3 has 12 amino acids. The CDR3 region is CSVLRDSYGYTF. In nucleotides, the CDR3 is TGCAGCGTCCTCCGGGACAGCTATGGCTACACCTTC.

This sequence joins TRBV28 and TRBJ1-6, with 9 bases that match TRBD1. Germline V gene lookup returns CDR1 MDHEN and CDR2 SYDVKM. Unmatched junction bases numbered 8, after V lost 10 bases and J lost 7 bases. This CDR3 comprises 14 residues. The CDR3 nucleotides are TGTGCCATCACAGGGACAGGGAGGAATTCACCCCTCCACTTT. It is translated as CAITGTGRNSPLHF.

The chain couples TRBV19 to TRBJ2-1; either TRBD1 or TRBD2 may supply D (6 bases each). The germline V and J ends were trimmed by 7 bases and 4 bases, with 17 bases remaining between them. The CDR3 is 15 residues long. Germline values: CDR1 LNHDA, CDR2 SQIVND (reference sequence). CDR3 sequence reads: CASTPGAAFYNEQFF. CDR3 in DNA: TGTGCCAGTACCCCGGGGGCAGCCTTTTACAATGAGCAGTTCTTC.

There are a few counts of this clone. The genes are TRBV10-3 and TRBJ2-7; 8 bases line up with TRBD2. With 4 bases clipped from V and 2 bases from J, the junction kept 4 bases outside the gene matches. This CDR3 spans 14 amino acids. Germline values: CDR1 ENHRY, CDR2 SYGVKD. CDR3 sequence: CAISVAGRAYEQYF. The CDR3 DNA is TGTGCCATCAGTGTAGCGGGACGGGCCTACGAGCAGTACTTC.

This clone was seen just once. This rearrangement joins TRBV19 to TRBJ2-2, with 9 bases lining up with TRBD2. Germline assignment: CDR1 LNHDA and CDR2 SQIVND (reference sequence). The CDR3 runs 17 residues. V was pared by 7 bases and J by 5 bases, with 14 bases of the junction left unmatched. CDR3 nucleotides: TGTGCCAGTAAAAAGGGGGCGGGAGGGCTAAAAACCGGGGAGCTGTTTTTT. This gives the protein CASKKGAGGLKTGELFF.

This sequence joins TRBV9 and TRBJ2-3, with 7 bases that match TRBD1. Per the germline V gene, CDR1 is SGDLS and CDR2 is YYNGEE. V shed 3 bases, J shed 2 bases, and the junction held 6 bases outside the gene matches. This CDR3 region has 15 residues. CDR3 nucleotides: TGTGCCAGCAGCGCCCGACAGGGACACACAGATACGCAGTATTTT. Protein sequence: CASSARQGHTDTQYF.

The chain has TRBV30 and TRBJ1-6, with no clear D. This CDR3 has 12 residues. V was trimmed by 5 bases and J by 10 bases, leaving 12 bases between them. Germline assignment: CDR1 GTSNPN and CDR2 SVGIG (reference sequence). The CDR3 protein is CAWHEGLSPLHF. The CDR3 DNA reads as TGTGCCTGGCATGAAGGTCTGTCACCCCTCCACTTT.

CDR3 loop: CASSSAGANTGELFF. The CDR3 DNA reads TGTGCCAGCAGCTCAGCGGGGGCCAACACCGGGGAGCTGTTTTTT. The gene calls are TRBV5-4 and TRBJ2-2; 8 bases fit TRBD2. V was pared by 3 bases and J by 2 bases, with 3 bases of the junction left unmatched. Germline V gene sequence: CDR1 SGHNT, CDR2 YYREEE (reference sequence). CDR3 length: 15 residues.

The chain couples TRBV2 to TRBJ1-2; 9 bases are a match to TRBD1. CDR1 is SNHLY, CDR2 FYNNEI, per germline. The CDR3 extends over 15 amino acids. Unmatched junction bases numbered 9, after V lost 6 bases and J lost 4 bases. CDR3 coding DNA: TGTGCCAGCAGAAAGGACAGGGGAGGCAGCTATGGCTACACCTTC. Translating it yields CASRKDRGGSYGYTF.

The CDR3 here is CASTPKWRSYEQYF. The CDR3 DNA reads as TGTGCCAGCACCCCCAAATGGCGGTCCTACGAGCAGTACTTC. V gene TRBV28 combines with J gene TRBJ2-7, with D unresolved. Looked up from germline, CDR1 is MDHEN and CDR2 is SYDVKM. The length of the CDR3 is 14 residues. V was shortened by 7 bases and J by 1 base, with 14 bases between the two germline ends.

The chain is built from TRBV7-6 and TRBJ1-4; D may be TRBD1 (6 bases). V lost 4 bases, J lost 6 bases, and 12 bases lay in between. The CDR3 contains 14 residues. Germline V CDR1 and CDR2: SGHVS, FNYEAQ. Here the CDR3 reads CASSYGQSYEKLFF. CDR3 DNA: TGTGCCAGCAGCTACGGACAGTCTTATGAAAAACTGTTTTTT.

The rearrangement links TRBV27 to TRBJ2-7; weak D call: TRBD2 (6 bases). Germline lookup yields CDR1 MNHEY and CDR2 SMNVEV (reference sequence). V dropped 3 bases and J dropped 7 bases, with 19 bases sitting between them. The CDR3 length is 15 residues. The CDR3 is CASSFGTGTAGEQYF. For the CDR3, the DNA is TGTGCCAGCAGTTTCGGGACTGGGACGGCTGGGGAGCAGTACTTC.

This chain connects TRBV28 to TRBJ1-1, with 9 bases matching TRBD1. The germline gives CDR1 MDHEN, CDR2 SYDVKM. The V segment lost 5 bases and the J segment 3 bases; nucleotides outside the gene matches: 1. This CDR3 region has 13 residues. This CDR3 reads CASSGQGYTEAFF. In DNA form, the CDR3 reads TGTGCCAGCAGTGGACAGGGGTACACTGAAGCTTTCTTT.

J is TRBJ1-1 and V is TRBV28; tentatively, D is TRBD1 (5 bases). There are 15 residues in the CDR3. V lost 2 bases, J lost 5 bases, and 15 bases lay in between. Per the germline V gene, CDR1 is MDHEN and CDR2 is SYDVKM. CDR3 nucleotide sequence: TGTGCCAGCAGTTTACGGACCGGGACTCGGACTGAAGCTTTCTTT. This translates into CASSLRTGTRTEAFF.

The CDR3 here is CASSQGTAEDTQYF. CDR3 nucleotides: TGTGCCAGCAGCCAGGGGACTGCCGAGGATACGCAGTATTTT. The rearrangement uses TRBV4-2 and TRBJ2-3; a possible D gene is TRBD2 (6 bases). The CDR3 is 14 amino acids. Germline CDR1 is LGHNA and CDR2 is YNFKEQ. V shed 3 bases and J shed 6 bases, with 13 bases lying between them.

The rearrangement links TRBV29-1 to TRBJ1-6; 8 bases line up with TRBD1. The CDR3 totals 15 residues. Germline CDR1 SQVTM, CDR2 ANQGSEA. V shed 6 bases, J shed 2 bases, and the junction held 6 bases outside the gene matches. Here the CDR3 reads CSVRTGLTYNSPLHF. Written as DNA, the CDR3 is TGCAGCGTAAGGACAGGGTTAACCTATAATTCACCCCTCCACTTT.

The chain employs TRBV15 and TRBJ2-7; D is perhaps TRBD2 (6 bases). The CDR3 length is 15 residues. Germline values: CDR1 LNHNV, CDR2 YYDKDF (reference sequence). V lost 0 bases to trimming and J lost 2 bases, with 11 bases between them. CDR3 protein: CATSRDWRGPYEQYF. In DNA form, the CDR3 reads TGTGCCACCAGCAGAGATTGGAGGGGCCCCTACGAGCAGTACTTC.

This clone showed up just a few times. The chain is built from TRBV28 and TRBJ2-3; tentatively, D is TRBD2 (6 bases). CDR3 length: 15 residues. Germline CDR1 MDHEN, CDR2 SYDVKM. Trimming stripped 3 bases from V and 3 bases from J, with 13 bases between. In DNA form, the CDR3 reads TGTGCCAGCAGTTTCAAGGGTAGCGGAACAGATACGCAGTATTTT. Translation gives CASSFKGSGTDTQYF. Variable domain in full (rest from reference TRBV28 and TRBJ2-3): DVKVTQSSRYLVKRTGEKVFLECVQDMDHENMFWYRQDPGLGLRLIYFSYDVKMKEKGDIPEGYSVSREKKERFSLILESASTNQTSMYLCASSFKGSGTDTQYFGPGTRLTVL.

The V and J genes are TRBV18 and TRBJ1-2, with D hard to call. The V end was cut by 3 bases, the J end by 2 bases, with 7 bases between. The CDR3 consists of 13 residues. Germline V CDR1 and CDR2: KGHSH, LQKENI. The CDR3 spells CASSPDTNYGYTF. CDR3 DNA sequence: TGTGCCAGCTCACCCGACACGAACTATGGCTACACCTTC. Full variable domain (outside the CDR3, taken from reference TRBV18 and TRBJ1-2): NAGVMQNPRHLVRRRGQEARLRCSPMKGHSHVYWYRQLPEEGLKFMVYLQKENIIDESGMPKERFSAEFPKEGPSILRIQQVVRGDSAAYFCASSPDTNYGYTFGSGTRLTVV.

This clone has only a few counts. This rearrangement joins TRBV6-6 to TRBJ1-1, with D possibly TRBD1 on 5 matching bases. Trimming pared 5 bases from V and 5 bases from J, leaving 9 bases between. Germline V gene sequence: CDR1 MNHNY, CDR2 SVGAGI (reference sequence). The CDR3 runs 12 residues. CDR3 amino acids: CASSRGVTEAFF. For the CDR3, the DNA is TGTGCCAGCAGTCGGGGGGTAACTGAAGCTTTCTTT.

The rearrangement uses TRBV28 and TRBJ1-1; D is uncertain. The germline V and J ends were trimmed by 4 bases and 1 base, with 10 bases remaining between them. The germline gives CDR1 MDHEN, CDR2 SYDVKM. The CDR3 covers 14 residues. CDR3 DNA: TGTGCCAGCAGTTCCCTTTGGGCGAACACTGAAGCTTTCTTT. It yields the protein CASSSLWANTEAFF. The full variable domain, in which reference TRBV28 and TRBJ1-1 provide the parts outside the CDR3, is DVKVTQSSRYLVKRTGEKVFLECVQDMDHENMFWYRQDPGLGLRLIYFSYDVKMKEKGDIPEGYSVSREKKERFSLILESASTNQTSMYLCASSSLWANTEAFFGQGTRLTVV.

V is TRBV30 and J is TRBJ2-3, with 8 bases fitting TRBD2. CDR1 is GTSNPN, CDR2 SVGIG, per germline (reference sequence). The length of the CDR3 is 17 residues. Losses at the gene ends were 0 bases for V and 4 bases for J; bases not matched to a gene: 12. CDR3 in DNA: TGTGCCTGGAGTGTACAGAGGAGCGGGAGATTCGCAGATACGCAGTATTTT. It encodes CAWSVQRSGRFADTQYF.

This clone is classed as medium-sized. The CDR3 reads CSVAGGAERDQPQHF. In nucleotides, the CDR3 is TGCAGCGTTGCCGGGGGCGCCGAGAGGGATCAGCCCCAGCATTTT. The chain carries TRBV29-1 and TRBJ1-5; D is possibly TRBD1 (6 bases). The CDR3 is 15 amino acids. The ends were cut back, 4 bases at V and 5 bases at J, with 18 bases in the middle. Germline loops: CDR1 SQVTM, CDR2 ANQGSEA.

This rearrangement joins TRBV27 to TRBJ2-1; D possibly corresponds to TRBD1 (5 bases). The CDR3 is 13 amino acids. Trimming pared 4 bases from V and 10 bases from J, leaving 14 bases between. CDR1 and CDR2 from the germline V gene are MNHEY and SMNVEV (reference sequence). CDR3 nucleotides: TGTGCCAGCAGTTGGGGCTCGCGAAGGGAGCAGTTCTTC. Translated: CASSWGSRREQFF.

The chain carries TRBV28 and TRBJ2-6; D call uncertain. Germline V gene lookup returns CDR1 MDHEN and CDR2 SYDVKM. Trimming took 4 bases from V and 4 from J, leaving 11 bases between them. The length of the CDR3 is 15 residues. The chain's CDR3 is CASSSRVVGANVLTF. CDR3 bases: TGTGCCAGCAGTTCTCGGGTGGTAGGGGCCAACGTCCTGACTTTC. The full variable domain, in which reference TRBV28 and TRBJ2-6 provide the parts outside the CDR3, is DVKVTQSSRYLVKRTGEKVFLECVQDMDHENMFWYRQDPGLGLRLIYFSYDVKMKEKGDIPEGYSVSREKKERFSLILESASTNQTSMYLCASSSRVVGANVLTFGAGSRLTVL.